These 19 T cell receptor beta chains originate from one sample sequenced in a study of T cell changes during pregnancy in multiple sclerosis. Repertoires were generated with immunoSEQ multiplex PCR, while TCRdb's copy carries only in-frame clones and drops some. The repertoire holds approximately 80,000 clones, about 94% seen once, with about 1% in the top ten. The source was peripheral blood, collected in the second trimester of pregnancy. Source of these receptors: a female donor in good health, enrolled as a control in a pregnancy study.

CDR3 sequence (DNA): TGTGCCAGTAGTATTGGAGGAAGCACTGAAGCTTTCTTT. Its protein product is CASSIGGSTEAFF. The genes are TRBV19 and TRBJ1-1; no clear D. Germline V gene lookup returns CDR1 LNHDA and CDR2 SQIVND (reference sequence). Trimming removed 3 bases at V and 4 bases at J, with 9 bases between. The CDR3 spans 13 residues.

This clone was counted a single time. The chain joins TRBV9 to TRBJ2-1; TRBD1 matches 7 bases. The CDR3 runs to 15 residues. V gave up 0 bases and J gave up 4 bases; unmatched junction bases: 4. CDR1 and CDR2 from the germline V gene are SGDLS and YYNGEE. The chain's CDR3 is CASSVGGQIYNEQFF. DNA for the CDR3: TGTGCCAGCAGCGTAGGGGGACAGATATACAATGAGCAGTTCTTC.

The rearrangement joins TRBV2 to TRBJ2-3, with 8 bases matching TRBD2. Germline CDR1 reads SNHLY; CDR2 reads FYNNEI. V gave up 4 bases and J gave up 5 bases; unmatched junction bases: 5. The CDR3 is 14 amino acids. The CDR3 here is CASSAPTSGDTQYF. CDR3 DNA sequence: TGTGCCAGCAGTGCTCCTACTAGCGGAGATACGCAGTATTTT.

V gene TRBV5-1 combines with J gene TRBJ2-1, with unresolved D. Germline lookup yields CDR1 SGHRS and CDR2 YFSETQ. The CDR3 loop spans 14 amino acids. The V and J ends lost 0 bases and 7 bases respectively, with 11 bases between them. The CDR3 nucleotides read TGCGCCAGCAGCTTGGGCCCGCCCGGGAATGAGCAGTTCTTC. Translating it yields CASSLGPPGNEQFF.

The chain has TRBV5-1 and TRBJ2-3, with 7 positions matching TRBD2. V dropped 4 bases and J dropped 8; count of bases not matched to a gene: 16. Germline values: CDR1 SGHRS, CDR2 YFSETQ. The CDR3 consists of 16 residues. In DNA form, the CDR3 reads TGCGCCAGCAGCGGGCAAGCGGGGTTAGTATCGGGTACGCAGTATTTT. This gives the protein CASSGQAGLVSGTQYF.

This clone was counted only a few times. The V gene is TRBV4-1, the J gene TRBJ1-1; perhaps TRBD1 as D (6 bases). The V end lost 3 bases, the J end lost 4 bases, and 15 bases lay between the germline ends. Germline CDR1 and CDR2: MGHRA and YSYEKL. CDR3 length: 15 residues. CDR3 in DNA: TGCGCCAGCAGCCAGGGAAGGGGGGGCGGCACTGAAGCTTTCTTT. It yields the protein CASSQGRGGGTEAFF.

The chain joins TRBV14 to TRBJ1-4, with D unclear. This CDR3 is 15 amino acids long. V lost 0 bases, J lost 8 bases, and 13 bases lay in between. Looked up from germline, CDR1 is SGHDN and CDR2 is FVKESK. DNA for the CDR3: TGTGCCAGCAGCCAAGATGGCAGGTCTTGGGAAAAACTGTTTTTT. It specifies CASSQDGRSWEKLFF.

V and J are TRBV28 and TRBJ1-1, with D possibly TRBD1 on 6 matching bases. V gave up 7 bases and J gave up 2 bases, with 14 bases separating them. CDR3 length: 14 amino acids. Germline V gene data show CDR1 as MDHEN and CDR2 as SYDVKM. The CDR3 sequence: CASNTWTENTEAFF. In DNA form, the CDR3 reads TGTGCCAGCAATACCTGGACAGAAAACACTGAAGCTTTCTTT.

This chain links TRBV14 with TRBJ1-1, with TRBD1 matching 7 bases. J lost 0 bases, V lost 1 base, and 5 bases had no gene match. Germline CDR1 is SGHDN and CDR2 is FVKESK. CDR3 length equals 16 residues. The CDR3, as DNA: TGTGCCAGCAGCCAAGGACAGGGCCAAATGAACACTGAAGCTTTCTTT. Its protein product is CASSQGQGQMNTEAFF.

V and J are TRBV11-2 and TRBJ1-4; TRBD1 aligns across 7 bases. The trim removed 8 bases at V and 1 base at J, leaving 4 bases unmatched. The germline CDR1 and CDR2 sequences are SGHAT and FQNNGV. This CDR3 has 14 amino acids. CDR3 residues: CASGRDRTNEKLFF. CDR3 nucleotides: TGTGCCAGCGGCCGGGACAGAACTAATGAAAAACTGTTTTTT.

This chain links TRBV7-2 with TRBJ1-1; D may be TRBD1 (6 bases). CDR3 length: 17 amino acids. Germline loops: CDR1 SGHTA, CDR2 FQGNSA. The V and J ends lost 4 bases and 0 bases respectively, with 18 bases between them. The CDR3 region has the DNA TGTGCCAGCAGCTCAGGACAGAGGGGTCCCATGAACACTGAAGCTTTCTTT. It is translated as CASSSGQRGPMNTEAFF.

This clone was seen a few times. The CDR3 spells CASSYPRDRYYEQYF. The CDR3 coding sequence is TGTGCCAGCAGTTACCCCCGGGACAGATATTACGAGCAGTACTTC. This chain joins TRBV6-6 and TRBJ2-7; TRBD1 aligns across 7 bases. This CDR3 has 15 residues. Per the germline V gene, CDR1 is MNHNY and CDR2 is SVGAGI (reference sequence). The V gene end was trimmed by 2 bases and the J gene end by 4 bases; junction bases not matched to a gene: 8.

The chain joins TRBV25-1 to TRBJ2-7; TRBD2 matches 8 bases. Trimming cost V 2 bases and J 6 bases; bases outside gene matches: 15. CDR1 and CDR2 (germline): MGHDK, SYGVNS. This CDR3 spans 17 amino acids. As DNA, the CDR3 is TGTGCCAGCAGTGAAGGGGCGACAGCGGGAGAAGGCCTCGAGCAGTACTTC. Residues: CASSEGATAGEGLEQYF.

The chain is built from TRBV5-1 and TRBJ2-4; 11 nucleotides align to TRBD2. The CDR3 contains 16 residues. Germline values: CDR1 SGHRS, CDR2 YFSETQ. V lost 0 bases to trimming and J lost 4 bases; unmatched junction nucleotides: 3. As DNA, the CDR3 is TGCGCCAGCAGCTTGGGACTAGCGGGATTGAAAAACATTCAGTACTTC. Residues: CASSLGLAGLKNIQYF.

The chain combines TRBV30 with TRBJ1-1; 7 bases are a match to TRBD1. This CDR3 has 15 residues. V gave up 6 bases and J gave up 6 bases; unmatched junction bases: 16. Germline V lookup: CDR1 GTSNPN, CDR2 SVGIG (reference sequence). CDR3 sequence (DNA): TGTGCCTGCGGCCTAGGGTCAGGGGGTAGTTCTGAAGCTTTCTTT. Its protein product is CACGLGSGGSSEAFF.

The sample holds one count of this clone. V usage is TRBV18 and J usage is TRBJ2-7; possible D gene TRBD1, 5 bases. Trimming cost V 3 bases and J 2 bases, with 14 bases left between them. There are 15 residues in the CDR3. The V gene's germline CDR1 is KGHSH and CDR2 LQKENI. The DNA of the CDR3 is TGTGCCAGCTCACCTGCTAGGGGCAGCACCTACGAGCAGTACTTC. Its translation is CASSPARGSTYEQYF.

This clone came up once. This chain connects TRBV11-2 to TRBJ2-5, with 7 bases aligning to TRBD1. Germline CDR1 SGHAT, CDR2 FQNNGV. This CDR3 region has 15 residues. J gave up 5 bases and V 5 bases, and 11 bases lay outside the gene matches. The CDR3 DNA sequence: TGTGCCAGCAGCCCCCGACAGGGAGTGGGGGAGACCCAGTACTTC. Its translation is CASSPRQGVGETQYF.

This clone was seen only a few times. CDR3 DNA: TGTGCCAGTAGTGGAAGCGTCGGTGAGCAGTTCTTC. Protein sequence: CASSGSVGEQFF. This chain joins TRBV19 and TRBJ2-1, with no clear D. CDR3 length: 12 amino acids. The germline CDR1 and CDR2 sequences are LNHDA and SQIVND (reference sequence). V dropped 5 bases and J dropped 9 bases, with 11 bases sitting between them.

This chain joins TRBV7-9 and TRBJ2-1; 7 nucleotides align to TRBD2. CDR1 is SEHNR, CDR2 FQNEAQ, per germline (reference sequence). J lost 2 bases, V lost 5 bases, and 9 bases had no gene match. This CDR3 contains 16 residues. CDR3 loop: CASSPGGGNTYNEQFF. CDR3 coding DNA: TGTGCCAGCAGCCCCGGCGGGGGTAATACCTACAATGAGCAGTTCTTC.